The clone carrying this T cell receptor beta chain was recorded many times. Germline CDR1 SGHRS, CDR2 YFSETQ. This CDR3 has 12 residues. V lost 5 bases to trimming and J lost 3 bases, with 8 bases between them. The data derive from a study of identical twins. TCRdb reanalysed the 5' RACE reads using MiXCR and keeps one entry per CDR3 protein. Among more than 650,000 distinct CDR3 sequences listed, around 6% were seen once. The TCR sequence derives from a young man in good health. Sequencing was done on a sample of naive T cells sorted from blood. The V and J genes are TRBV5-1 and TRBJ2-5, with D unresolved. The CDR3 here is CASRLYEETQYF. CDR3 DNA: TGCGCCAGCAGACTCTACGAAGAGACCCAGTACTTC.